These 11 T cell receptor beta chains share one sample of origin, sequenced in a study of blood T cell repertoires in COVID-19. Sequencing used immunoSEQ multiplex PCR; TCRdb keeps in-frame clones, though not all of them. The repertoire holds roughly 400,000 clones, with roughly 88% as singletons. Sample: PBMCs or T cells enriched from blood (not recorded which). These receptor sequences come from a woman younger than 30 who had been exposed to COVID-19.

The rearrangement joins TRBV4-1 to TRBJ2-1; tentatively, D is TRBD1 (8 bases). Germline V gives CDR1 MGHRA, CDR2 YSYEKL. Trimming removed 0 bases from V and 4 bases from J, with 25 bases in between. CDR3 length equals 20 residues. CDR3 sequence: CASSQEAGGVGGGLYNEQFF. For the CDR3, the DNA is TGCGCCAGCAGCCAAGAGGCAGGGGGCGTCGGGGGAGGGCTTTACAATGAGCAGTTCTTC.

This chain connects TRBV29-1 to TRBJ2-7, with D possibly TRBD2 on 5 matching bases. The CDR3 has 12 residues. Germline V gives CDR1 SQVTM, CDR2 ANQGSEA. Trimming shortened V by 5 bases and J by 7 bases, and 15 bases separated the two germline ends. CDR3 loop: CSVQPSPGEQYF. CDR3 bases: TGCAGCGTTCAACCCTCGCCGGGGGAGCAGTACTTC.

This chain uses TRBV11-2 with TRBJ1-1, with unresolved D. Trimming left V 5 bases short and J 4 bases short, with 14 bases between. Germline CDR1 and CDR2: SGHAT and FQNNGV. This CDR3 has 14 amino acids. CDR3 protein: CASSPPGRSTEAFF. The CDR3 DNA reads as TGTGCCAGCAGCCCCCCTGGGAGGTCCACTGAAGCTTTCTTT.

The V and J genes are TRBV19 and TRBJ1-1; D is unclear. V dropped 3 bases and J dropped 5 bases, with 7 bases sitting between them. The CDR3 runs 12 residues. Germline loops: CDR1 LNHDA, CDR2 SQIVND (reference sequence). The CDR3 reads CASSIGWTEAFF. Written as DNA, the CDR3 is TGTGCCAGTAGTATCGGTTGGACTGAAGCTTTCTTT.

The chain has TRBV6-5 and TRBJ1-3; the D gene is possibly TRBD1 (5 bases). V lost 0 bases and J 0 bases, leaving 9 bases between the germline ends. This CDR3 spans 16 amino acids. Germline lookup yields CDR1 MNHEY and CDR2 SVGAGI. In DNA, the CDR3 is TGTGCCAGCAGTTACTCGCAGGGTAACTCTGGAAACACCATATATTTT. Translating it yields CASSYSQGNSGNTIYF.

Only one count was recorded for this clone. The V gene is TRBV15, the J gene TRBJ2-1; no clear D gene. The CDR3 length is 13 residues. Germline V gives CDR1 LNHNV, CDR2 YYDKDF (reference sequence). With 0 bases removed from V and 9 bases from J, the gap between germline ends came to 9 bases. As DNA, the CDR3 is TGTGCCACCAGCAGAGATTATTCGGGTGAGCAGTTCTTC. This sequence encodes CATSRDYSGEQFF.

This chain links TRBV11-2 with TRBJ1-5, with unresolved D. Trimming shortened V by 4 bases and J by 5 bases, and 12 bases separated the two germline ends. Germline V gene data show CDR1 as SGHAT and CDR2 as FQNNGV. The CDR3 extends over 14 amino acids. The CDR3 protein is CASSSGSDHQPQHF. DNA for the CDR3: TGTGCCAGCAGCTCCGGGTCAGACCATCAGCCCCAGCATTTT.

The genes are TRBV7-8 and TRBJ2-7, with 11 positions matching TRBD2. CDR3 length: 16 amino acids. V was clipped by 1 base and J by 5 bases; unmatched bases: 7. The germline V gene has CDR1 SGHVS and CDR2 FQNEAQ. In DNA form, the CDR3 reads TGTGCCAGCAGCTTAGGACTAGCGGGACGCCTTAACGAGCAGTACTTC. This codes for CASSLGLAGRLNEQYF.

This clone occurred once. V usage is TRBV10-3 and J usage is TRBJ1-5, with TRBD1 as a possible D gene (5 bases). The CDR3 extends over 13 amino acids. The V end lost 6 bases, the J end lost 4 bases, and 10 bases lay between the germline ends. The V gene's germline CDR1 is ENHRY and CDR2 SYGVKD. CDR3 in DNA: TGTGCCATCAGCGACAGCAATAATCAGCCCCAGCATTTT. Encoded protein: CAISDSNNQPQHF.

The CDR3 region has the DNA TGTGCCAGCTCACCGATACCGGGACTAGCCTCTGAGCAGTACTTC. It codes for CASSPIPGLASEQYF. The chain is built from TRBV18 and TRBJ2-7, with 9 bases that match TRBD2. The CDR3 has 15 amino acids. The V gene's germline CDR1 is KGHSH and CDR2 LQKENI. With 3 bases clipped from V and 7 bases from J, the junction kept 10 bases outside the gene matches.

The chain recombines TRBV10-3 with TRBJ2-5, with 15 bases matching TRBD2. V was clipped by 2 bases and J by 3 bases; unmatched bases: 4. Germline CDR1 ENHRY, CDR2 SYGVKD. The CDR3 has 17 residues. CDR3 loop: CAISEPRTSGGEETQYF. The DNA of the CDR3 is TGTGCCATCAGTGAGCCGCGGACTAGCGGGGGGGAAGAGACCCAGTACTTC.